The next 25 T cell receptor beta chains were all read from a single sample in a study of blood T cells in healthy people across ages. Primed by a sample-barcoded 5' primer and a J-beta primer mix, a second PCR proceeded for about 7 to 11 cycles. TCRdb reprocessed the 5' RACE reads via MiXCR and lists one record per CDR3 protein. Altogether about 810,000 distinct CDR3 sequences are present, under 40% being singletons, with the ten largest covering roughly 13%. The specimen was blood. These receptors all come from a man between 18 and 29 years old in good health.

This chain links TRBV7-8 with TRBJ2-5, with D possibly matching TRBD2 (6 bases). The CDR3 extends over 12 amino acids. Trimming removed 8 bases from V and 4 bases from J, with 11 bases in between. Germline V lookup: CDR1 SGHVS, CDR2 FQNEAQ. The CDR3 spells CASRGTRETQYF. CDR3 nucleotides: TGTGCCAGCCGGGGGACGAGAGAGACCCAGTACTTC.

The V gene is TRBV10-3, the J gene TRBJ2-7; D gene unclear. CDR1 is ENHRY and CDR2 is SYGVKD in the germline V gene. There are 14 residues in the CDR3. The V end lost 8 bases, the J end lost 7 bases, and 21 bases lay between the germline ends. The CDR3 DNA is TGTGCCATCGCGGACCCCCCTATCGTCGATGAGCAGTACTTC. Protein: CAIADPPIVDEQYF.

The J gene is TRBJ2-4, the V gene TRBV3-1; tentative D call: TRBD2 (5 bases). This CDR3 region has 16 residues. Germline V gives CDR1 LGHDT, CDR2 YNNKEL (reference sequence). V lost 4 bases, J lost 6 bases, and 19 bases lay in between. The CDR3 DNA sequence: TGTGCCAGCAGCCCCTCATCGGGGAAAGAGGGAAACATTCAGTACTTC. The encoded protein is CASSPSSGKEGNIQYF.

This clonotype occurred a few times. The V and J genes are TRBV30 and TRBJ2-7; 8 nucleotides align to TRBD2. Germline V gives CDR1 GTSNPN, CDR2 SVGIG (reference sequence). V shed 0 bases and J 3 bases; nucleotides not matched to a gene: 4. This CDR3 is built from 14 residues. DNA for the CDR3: TGTGCCTGGAGTGTACGAAGCGGGGGCTACGAGCAGTACTTC. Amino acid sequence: CAWSVRSGGYEQYF.

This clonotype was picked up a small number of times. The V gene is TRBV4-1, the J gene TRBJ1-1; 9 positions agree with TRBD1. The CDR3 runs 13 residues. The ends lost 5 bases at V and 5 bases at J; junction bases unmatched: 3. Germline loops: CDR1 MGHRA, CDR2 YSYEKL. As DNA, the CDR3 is TGCGCCAGCAGCGGGACAGGGTGGACTGAAGCTTTCTTT. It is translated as CASSGTGWTEAFF.

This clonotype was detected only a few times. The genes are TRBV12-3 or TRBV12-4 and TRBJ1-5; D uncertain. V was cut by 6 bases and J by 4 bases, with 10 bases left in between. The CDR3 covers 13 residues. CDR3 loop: CASRWGNNQPQHF. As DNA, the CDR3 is TGTGCCAGCAGGTGGGGTAATAATCAGCCCCAGCATTTT.

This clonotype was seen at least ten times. In DNA, the CDR3 is TGTGCCAGCTCTCCGGGGGGCGGGGACATTCAGTACTTC. Its translation is CASSPGGGDIQYF. This chain uses TRBV4-2 with TRBJ2-4; a possible D gene is TRBD2 (7 bases). The CDR3 runs 13 residues. The V gene lost 8 bases and the J gene lost 8 bases, with 16 bases spanning the gap. Germline V gives CDR1 LGHNA, CDR2 YNFKEQ.

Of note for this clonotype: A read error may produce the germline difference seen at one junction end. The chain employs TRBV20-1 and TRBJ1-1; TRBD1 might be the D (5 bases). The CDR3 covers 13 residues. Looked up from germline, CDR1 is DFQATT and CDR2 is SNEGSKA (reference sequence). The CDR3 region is CSANDSPNTKAFF. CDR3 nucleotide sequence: TGCAGTGCAAATGACAGCCCTAACACTAAAGCTTTCTTT.

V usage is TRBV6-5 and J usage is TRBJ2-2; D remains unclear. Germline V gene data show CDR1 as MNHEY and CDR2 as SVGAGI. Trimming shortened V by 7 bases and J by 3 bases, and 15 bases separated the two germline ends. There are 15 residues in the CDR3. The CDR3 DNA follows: TGTGCCAGCAAGGATTTGGCTGGGGACACCGGGGAGCTGTTTTTT. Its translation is CASKDLAGDTGELFF.

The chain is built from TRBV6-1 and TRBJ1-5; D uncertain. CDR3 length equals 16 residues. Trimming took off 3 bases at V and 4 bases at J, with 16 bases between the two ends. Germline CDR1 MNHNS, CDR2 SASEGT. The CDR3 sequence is CASSETSYSENQPQHF. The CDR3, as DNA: TGTGCCAGCAGTGAGACCTCTTACAGCGAGAATCAGCCCCAGCATTTT.

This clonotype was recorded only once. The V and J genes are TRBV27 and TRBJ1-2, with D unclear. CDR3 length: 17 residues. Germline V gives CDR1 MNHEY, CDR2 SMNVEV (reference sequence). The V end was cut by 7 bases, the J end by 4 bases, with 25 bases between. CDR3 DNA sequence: TGTGCCAGCAAAAAAGCCGGGCAGAACATGAGGCTCTATGGCTACACCTTC. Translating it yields CASKKAGQNMRLYGYTF.

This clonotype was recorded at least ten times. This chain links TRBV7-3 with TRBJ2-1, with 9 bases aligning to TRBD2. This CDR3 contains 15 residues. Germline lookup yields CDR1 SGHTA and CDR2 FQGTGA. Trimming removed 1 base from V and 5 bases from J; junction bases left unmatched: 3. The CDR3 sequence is CASSLSGGAHNEQFF. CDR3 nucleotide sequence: TGTGCCAGCAGCTTAAGCGGGGGGGCCCACAATGAGCAGTTCTTC.

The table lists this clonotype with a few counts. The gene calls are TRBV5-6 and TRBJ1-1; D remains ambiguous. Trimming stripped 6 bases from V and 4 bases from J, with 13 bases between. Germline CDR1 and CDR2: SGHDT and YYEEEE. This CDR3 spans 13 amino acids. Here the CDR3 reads CASTRARSTEAFF. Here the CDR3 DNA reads TGTGCCAGCACCCGTGCTCGGAGCACTGAAGCTTTCTTT.

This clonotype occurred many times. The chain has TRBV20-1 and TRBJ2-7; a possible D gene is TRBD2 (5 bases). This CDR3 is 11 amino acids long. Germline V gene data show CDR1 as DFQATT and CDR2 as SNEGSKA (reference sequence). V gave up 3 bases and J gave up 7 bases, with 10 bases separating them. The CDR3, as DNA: TGCAGTGCTAGTAGCGCCCGAGAGCAGTACTTC. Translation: CSASSAREQYF.

CDR3 region: CASSQGPSGLYEQYF. The CDR3 nucleotides are TGCGCCAGCAGCCAAGGTCCTAGCGGTCTCTACGAGCAGTACTTC. The V and J genes are TRBV4-1 and TRBJ2-7; 7 nucleotides match TRBD2. Germline CDR1 and CDR2: MGHRA and YSYEKL. The CDR3 contains 15 residues. The trim removed 1 base at V and 3 bases at J, leaving 6 bases unmatched.

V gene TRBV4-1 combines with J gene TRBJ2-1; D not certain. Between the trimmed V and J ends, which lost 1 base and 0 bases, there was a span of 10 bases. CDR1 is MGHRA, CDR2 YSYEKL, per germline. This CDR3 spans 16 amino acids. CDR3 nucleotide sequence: TGCGCCAGCAGCCAAGGCGCCCTGAGCTCCTACAATGAGCAGTTCTTC. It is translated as CASSQGALSSYNEQFF.

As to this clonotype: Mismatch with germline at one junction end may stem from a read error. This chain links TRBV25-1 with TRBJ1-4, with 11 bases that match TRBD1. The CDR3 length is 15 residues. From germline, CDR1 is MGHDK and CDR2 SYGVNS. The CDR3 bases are TGCGCCAGCAGTGAATTCGGGACAGGGGGTGAAAAACTGTTTTTT. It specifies CASSEFGTGGEKLFF.

In nucleotides, the CDR3 is TGTGCCAGCAGTATGACCATGACCCAGGATGGCTACACCTTC. Residues: CASSMTMTQDGYTF. The V gene is TRBV2, the J gene TRBJ1-2; D is unclear. Germline values: CDR1 SNHLY, CDR2 FYNNEI. The CDR3 spans 14 residues. Between the trimmed V and J ends, which lost 5 bases and 6 bases, there was a span of 16 bases.

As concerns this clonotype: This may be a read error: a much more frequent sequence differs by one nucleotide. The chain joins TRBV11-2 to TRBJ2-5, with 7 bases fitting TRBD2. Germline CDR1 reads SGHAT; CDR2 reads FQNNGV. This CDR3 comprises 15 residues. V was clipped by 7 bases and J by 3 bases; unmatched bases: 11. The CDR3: CASTKAAGEEETQYF. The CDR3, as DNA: TGTGCCAGCACCAAAGCTGCGGGGGAAGAAGAGACCCAGTACTTC.

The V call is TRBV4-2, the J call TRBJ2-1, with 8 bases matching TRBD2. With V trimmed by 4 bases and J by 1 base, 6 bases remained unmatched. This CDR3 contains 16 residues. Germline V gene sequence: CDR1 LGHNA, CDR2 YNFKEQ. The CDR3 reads CASSRAGGESYNEQFF. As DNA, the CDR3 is TGTGCCAGCAGCCGCGCGGGGGGAGAGTCCTACAATGAGCAGTTCTTC.

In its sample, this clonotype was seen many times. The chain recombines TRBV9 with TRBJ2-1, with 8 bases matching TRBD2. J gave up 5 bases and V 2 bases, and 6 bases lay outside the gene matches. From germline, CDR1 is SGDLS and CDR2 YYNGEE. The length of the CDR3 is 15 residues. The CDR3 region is CASSVGGGTHNEQFF. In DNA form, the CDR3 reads TGTGCCAGCAGCGTTGGCGGGGGGACTCACAATGAGCAGTTCTTC. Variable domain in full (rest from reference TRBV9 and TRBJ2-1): DSGVTQTPKHLITATGQRVTLRCSPRSGDLSVYWYQQSLDQGLQFLIQYYNGEERAKGNILERFSAQQFPDLHSELNLSSLELGDSALYFCASSVGGGTHNEQFFGPGTRLTVL.

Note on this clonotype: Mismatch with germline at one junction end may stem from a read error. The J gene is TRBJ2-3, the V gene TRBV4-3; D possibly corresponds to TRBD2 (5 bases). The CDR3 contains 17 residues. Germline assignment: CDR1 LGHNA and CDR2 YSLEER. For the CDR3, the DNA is TGCGCCAACAGCCAAGCAAGTGCGGGCGGGAGCACAGATACGCAGTATTTT. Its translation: CANSQASAGGSTDTQYF.

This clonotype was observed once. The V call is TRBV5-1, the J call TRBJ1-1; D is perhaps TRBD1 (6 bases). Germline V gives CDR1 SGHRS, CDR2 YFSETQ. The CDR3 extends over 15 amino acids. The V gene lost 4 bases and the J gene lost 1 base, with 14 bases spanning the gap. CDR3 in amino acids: CASSLMGHRNTEAFF. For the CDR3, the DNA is TGCGCCAGCAGCCTAATGGGACATCGGAACACTGAAGCTTTCTTT.

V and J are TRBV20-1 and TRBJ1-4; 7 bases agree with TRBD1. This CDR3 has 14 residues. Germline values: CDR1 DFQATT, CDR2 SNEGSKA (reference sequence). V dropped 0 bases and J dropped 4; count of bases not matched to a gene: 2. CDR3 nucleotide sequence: TGCAGTGCTAGAGAGGGACAGAATAATGAAAAACTGTTTTTT. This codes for CSAREGQNNEKLFF.

CDR3 loop: CASTGTHPRETQYF. The CDR3 DNA follows: TGTGCCAGTACCGGGACACACCCTCGGGAGACCCAGTACTTC. The gene calls are TRBV6-1 and TRBJ2-7; a possible D gene is TRBD1 (6 bases). The J call is doubtful: the DNA matches TRBJ2-5 better. Germline V gene lookup returns CDR1 MNHNS and CDR2 SASEGT. The CDR3 is made up of 14 amino acids.